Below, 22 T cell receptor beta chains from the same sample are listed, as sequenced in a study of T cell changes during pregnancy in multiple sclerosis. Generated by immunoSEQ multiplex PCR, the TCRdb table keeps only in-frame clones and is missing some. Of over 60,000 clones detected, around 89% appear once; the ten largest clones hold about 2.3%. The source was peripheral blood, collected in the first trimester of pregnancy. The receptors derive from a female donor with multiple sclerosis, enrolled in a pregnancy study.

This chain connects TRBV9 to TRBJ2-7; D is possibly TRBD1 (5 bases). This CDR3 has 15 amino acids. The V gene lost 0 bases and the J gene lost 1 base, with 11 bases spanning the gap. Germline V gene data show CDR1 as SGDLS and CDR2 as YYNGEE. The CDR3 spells CASSVAPGSSYEQYF. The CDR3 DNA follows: TGTGCCAGCAGCGTAGCTCCAGGGTCTTCCTACGAGCAGTACTTC.

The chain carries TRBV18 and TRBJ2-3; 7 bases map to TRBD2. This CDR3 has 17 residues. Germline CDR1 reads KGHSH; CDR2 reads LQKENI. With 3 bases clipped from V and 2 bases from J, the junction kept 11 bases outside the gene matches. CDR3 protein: CASSPRLSLAATDTQYF. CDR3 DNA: TGTGCCAGCTCACCGAGGCTCAGTCTAGCGGCCACAGATACGCAGTATTTT.

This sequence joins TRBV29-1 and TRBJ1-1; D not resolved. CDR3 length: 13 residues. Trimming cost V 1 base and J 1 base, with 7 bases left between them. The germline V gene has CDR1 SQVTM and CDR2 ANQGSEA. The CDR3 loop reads CSVEGQQNTEAFF. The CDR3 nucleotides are TGCAGCGTTGAAGGACAACAGAACACTGAAGCTTTCTTT.

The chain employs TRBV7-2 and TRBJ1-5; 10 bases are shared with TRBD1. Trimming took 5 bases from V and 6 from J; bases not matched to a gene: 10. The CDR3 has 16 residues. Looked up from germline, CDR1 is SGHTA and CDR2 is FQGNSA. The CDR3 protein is CASSRTGTGVSQPQHF. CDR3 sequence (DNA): TGTGCCAGCAGCCGTACCGGGACAGGGGTGAGTCAGCCCCAGCATTTT.

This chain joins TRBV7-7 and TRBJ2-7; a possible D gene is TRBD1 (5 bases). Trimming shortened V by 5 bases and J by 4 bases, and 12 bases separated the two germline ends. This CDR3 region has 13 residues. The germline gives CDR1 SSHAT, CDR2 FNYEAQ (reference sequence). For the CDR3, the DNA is TGTGCCAGCAGCGCAGGGTCGGCTTACGAGCAGTACTTC. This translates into CASSAGSAYEQYF.

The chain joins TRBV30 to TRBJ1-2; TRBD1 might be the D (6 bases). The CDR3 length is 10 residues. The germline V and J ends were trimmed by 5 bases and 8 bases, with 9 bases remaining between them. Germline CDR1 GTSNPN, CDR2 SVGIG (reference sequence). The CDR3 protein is CAWWGGGYTF. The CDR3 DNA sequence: TGTGCCTGGTGGGGGGGCGGCTACACCTTC.

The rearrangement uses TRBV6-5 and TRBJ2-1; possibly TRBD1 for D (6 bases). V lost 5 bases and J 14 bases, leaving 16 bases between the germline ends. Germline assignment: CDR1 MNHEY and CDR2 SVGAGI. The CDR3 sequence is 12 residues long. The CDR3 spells CASSNQGGGEFF. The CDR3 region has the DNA TGTGCCAGCAGTAATCAGGGTGGGGGCGAGTTCTTC.

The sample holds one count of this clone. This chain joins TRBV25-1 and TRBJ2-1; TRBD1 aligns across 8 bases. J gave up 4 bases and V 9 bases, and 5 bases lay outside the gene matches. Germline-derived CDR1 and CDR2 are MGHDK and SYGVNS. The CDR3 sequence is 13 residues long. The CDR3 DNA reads TGTGCCAGAGGGACAGGAACTTACAATGAGCAGTTCTTC. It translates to CARGTGTYNEQFF.

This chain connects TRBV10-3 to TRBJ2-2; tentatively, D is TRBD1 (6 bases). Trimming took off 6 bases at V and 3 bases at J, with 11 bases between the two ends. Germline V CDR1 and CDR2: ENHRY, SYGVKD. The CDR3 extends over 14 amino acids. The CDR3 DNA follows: TGTGCCATCAGAGACAGGACCGACACCGGGGAGCTGTTTTTT. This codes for CAIRDRTDTGELFF.

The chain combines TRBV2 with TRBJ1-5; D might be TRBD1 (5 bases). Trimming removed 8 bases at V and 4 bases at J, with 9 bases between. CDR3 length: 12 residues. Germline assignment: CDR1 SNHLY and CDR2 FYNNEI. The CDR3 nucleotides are TGTGCCAGCCAGGGTTTTAATCAGCCCCAGCATTTT. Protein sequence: CASQGFNQPQHF.

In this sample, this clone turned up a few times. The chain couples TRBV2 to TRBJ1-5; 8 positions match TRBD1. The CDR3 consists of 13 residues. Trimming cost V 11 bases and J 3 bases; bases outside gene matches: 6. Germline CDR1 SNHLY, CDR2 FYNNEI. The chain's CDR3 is CASGGQVNQPQHF. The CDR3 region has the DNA TGTGCCTCAGGGGGCCAAGTCAATCAGCCCCAGCATTTT. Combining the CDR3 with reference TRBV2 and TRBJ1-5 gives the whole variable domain EPEVTQTPSHQVTQMGQEVILRCVPISNHLYFYWYRQILGQKVEFLVSFYNNEISEKSEIFDDQFSVERPDGSNFTLKIRSTKLEDSAMYFCASGGQVNQPQHFGDGTRLSIL.

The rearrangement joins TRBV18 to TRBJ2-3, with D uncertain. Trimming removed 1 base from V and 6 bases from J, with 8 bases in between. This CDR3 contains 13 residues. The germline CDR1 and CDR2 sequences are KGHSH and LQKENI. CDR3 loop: CASSPLQKDTQYF. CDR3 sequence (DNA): TGTGCCAGCTCACCACTGCAGAAGGATACGCAGTATTTT.

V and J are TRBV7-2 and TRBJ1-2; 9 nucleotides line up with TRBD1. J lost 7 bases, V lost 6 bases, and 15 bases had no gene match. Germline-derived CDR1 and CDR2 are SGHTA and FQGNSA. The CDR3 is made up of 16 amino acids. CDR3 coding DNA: TGTGCCAGCAGGACCGGGACAGGGCCTCTCTCAGGTGGCTACACCTTC. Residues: CASRTGTGPLSGGYTF.

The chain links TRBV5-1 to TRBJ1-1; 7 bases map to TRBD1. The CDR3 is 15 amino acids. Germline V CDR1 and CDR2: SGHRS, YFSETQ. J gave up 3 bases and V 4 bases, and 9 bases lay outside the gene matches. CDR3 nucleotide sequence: TGCGCCAGCAGCGGAGGGACAGTAGTGTACACTGAAGCTTTCTTT. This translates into CASSGGTVVYTEAFF.

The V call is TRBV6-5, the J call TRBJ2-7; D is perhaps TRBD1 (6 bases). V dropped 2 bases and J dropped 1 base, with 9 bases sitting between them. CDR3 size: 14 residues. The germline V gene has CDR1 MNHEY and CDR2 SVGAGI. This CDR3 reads CASSYGRGSYEQYF. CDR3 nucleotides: TGTGCCAGCAGTTACGGCAGGGGTTCCTACGAGCAGTACTTC.

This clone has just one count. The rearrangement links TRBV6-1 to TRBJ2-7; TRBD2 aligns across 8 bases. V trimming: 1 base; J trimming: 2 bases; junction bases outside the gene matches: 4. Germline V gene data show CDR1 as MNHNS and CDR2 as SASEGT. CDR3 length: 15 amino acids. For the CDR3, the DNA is TGTGCCAGCAGTGAAGTAATACTAGCGGCCTACGAGCAGTACTTC. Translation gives CASSEVILAAYEQYF.

The DNA for the CDR3 is TGTGCCAGTAGTATGTCACGGACAGGGAATTATGGTAGTGGCAATCAGCCCCAGCATTTT. The encoded protein is CASSMSRTGNYGSGNQPQHF. J is TRBJ1-5 and V is TRBV19; TRBD1 aligns across 8 bases. The CDR3 consists of 20 residues. Germline trimming cut 3 bases from V and 2 bases from J; bases unmatched to any gene: 18. Per the germline V gene, CDR1 is LNHDA and CDR2 is SQIVND (reference sequence).

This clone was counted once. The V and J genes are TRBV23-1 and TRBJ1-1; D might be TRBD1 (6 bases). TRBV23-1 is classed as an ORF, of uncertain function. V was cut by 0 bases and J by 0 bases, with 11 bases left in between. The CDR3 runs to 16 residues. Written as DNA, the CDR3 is TGCGCCAGCAGTCAATCGTCGGGGGGCATGAACACTGAAGCTTTCTTT. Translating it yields CASSQSSGGMNTEAFF.

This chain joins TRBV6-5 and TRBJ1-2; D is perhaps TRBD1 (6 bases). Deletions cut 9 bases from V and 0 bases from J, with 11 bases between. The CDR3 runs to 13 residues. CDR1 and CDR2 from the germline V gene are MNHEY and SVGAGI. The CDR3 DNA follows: TGTGCCAGTACAGGGAGATCTAACTATGGCTACACCTTC. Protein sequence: CASTGRSNYGYTF.

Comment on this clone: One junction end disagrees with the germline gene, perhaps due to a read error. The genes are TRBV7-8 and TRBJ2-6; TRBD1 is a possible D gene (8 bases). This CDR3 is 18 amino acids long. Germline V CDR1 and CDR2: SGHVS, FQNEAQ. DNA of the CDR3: TGTGCCAGCAGCTTTTCGGACAGGGAGGGCTCTTGGGCCAACGTCCTGACTTTC. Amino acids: CASSFSDREGSWANVLTF.

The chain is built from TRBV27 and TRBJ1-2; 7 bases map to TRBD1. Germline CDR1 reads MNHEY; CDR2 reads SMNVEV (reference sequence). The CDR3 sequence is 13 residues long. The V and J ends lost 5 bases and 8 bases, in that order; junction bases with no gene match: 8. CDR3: CASSPLQGLGYTF. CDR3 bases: TGTGCCAGCAGTCCCCTACAGGGGCTCGGCTACACCTTC.

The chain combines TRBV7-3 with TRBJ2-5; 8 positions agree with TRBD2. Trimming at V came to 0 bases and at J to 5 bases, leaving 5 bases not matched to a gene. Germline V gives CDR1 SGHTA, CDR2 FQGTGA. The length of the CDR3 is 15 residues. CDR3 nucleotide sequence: TGTGCCAGCAGCTTAACACCCAGCGGGGGCGAGACCCAGTACTTC. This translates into CASSLTPSGGETQYF.